These 11 T cell receptor beta chains originate from one sample sequenced in a study of a mutant IDH1 vaccine in newly diagnosed glioma. Specified time point: week 5, during vaccination. Alongside topical imiquimod, each dose of vaccine comprised 300 ug of mutant IDH1 20-mer peptide. Antigens of these TCRs are unknown. Profiled with immunoSEQ multiplex PCR; TCRdb holds only in-frame clones, not every one. The profile covers fewer than 70,000 clones, with over 80% appearing a single time and about 4.2% taken by the ten largest. Material: PBMCs, obtained from a glioma patient whose treatment included an IDH1 peptide vaccine. These receptors were obtained from a woman between 35 and 50 years old with glioma.

The rearrangement joins TRBV6-5 to TRBJ1-6, with unresolved D. Germline assignment: CDR1 MNHEY and CDR2 SVGAGI. With 4 bases removed from V and 13 bases from J, the gap between germline ends came to 17 bases. The CDR3 runs 14 residues. The CDR3 spells CASSFQRVASPLHF. CDR3 DNA: TGTGCCAGCAGTTTTCAAAGGGTTGCGAGTCCCCTCCACTTT.

The rearrangement joins TRBV2 to TRBJ2-2; D remains unclear. The CDR3 runs 14 residues. V was shortened by 8 bases and J by 1 base, with 11 bases between the two germline ends. CDR1 and CDR2 (germline): SNHLY, FYNNEI. The CDR3 spells CASLFSGNTGELFF. CDR3 nucleotides: TGTGCCAGCTTGTTTTCGGGGAACACCGGGGAGCTGTTTTTT.

The V gene is TRBV5-4, the J gene TRBJ2-7; a possible D gene is TRBD2 (5 bases). The CDR3 is 15 amino acids. V was pared by 1 base and J by 7 bases, with 18 bases between. CDR1 and CDR2 from the germline V gene are SGHNT and YYREEE (reference sequence). Written as DNA, the CDR3 is TGTGCCAGCAGCTTGTGGGGTGAGGGCCTACGGGAGCAGTACTTC. Amino acid sequence: CASSLWGEGLREQYF.

V and J are TRBV19 and TRBJ1-1, with a possible D match to TRBD1 (5 bases). Germline V gives CDR1 LNHDA, CDR2 SQIVND (reference sequence). This CDR3 has 16 residues. V was clipped by 1 base and J by 2 bases, with 14 bases between them. The CDR3 region has the DNA TGTGCCAGTAGTATAGGTGGGGACCGCCGCAACACTGAAGCTTTCTTT. It codes for CASSIGGDRRNTEAFF. Supplemented by reference TRBV19 and TRBJ1-1, the full variable domain reads DGGITQSPKYLFRKEGQNVTLSCEQNLNHDAMYWYRQDPGQGLRLIYYSQIVNDFQKGDIAEGYSVSREKKESFPLTVTSAQKNPTAFYLCASSIGGDRRNTEAFFGQGTRLTVV.

The J gene is TRBJ2-1, the V gene TRBV5-6, with TRBD2 as a possible D gene (5 bases). Per germline, CDR1 SGHDT and CDR2 YYEEEE. Trimming cost V 2 bases and J 5 bases, with 11 bases left between them. CDR3 length: 14 residues. Written as DNA, the CDR3 is TGTGCCAGCAGCTTAACGAATAGCGACAATGAGCAGTTCTTC. This translates into CASSLTNSDNEQFF.

This chain links TRBV7-6 with TRBJ1-2; D possibly corresponds to TRBD1 (5 bases). Between the trimmed V and J ends, which lost 0 bases and 2 bases, there was a span of 10 bases. This CDR3 is built from 15 residues. The germline gives CDR1 SGHVS, CDR2 FNYEAQ. The CDR3 is CASSLAQGKNYGYTF. CDR3 coding DNA: TGTGCCAGCAGCTTAGCGCAGGGTAAAAACTATGGCTACACCTTC.

The chain recombines TRBV5-1 with TRBJ1-2; 8 nucleotides align to TRBD1. V dropped 0 bases and J dropped 6; count of bases not matched to a gene: 4. CDR3 length: 14 amino acids. Germline V gene sequence: CDR1 SGHRS, CDR2 YFSETQ. The CDR3 nucleotides read TGCGCCAGCAGCTTGGAGGACAGGGCGAATGGCTACACCTTC. This sequence encodes CASSLEDRANGYTF.

This clone was detected once. The chain employs TRBV11-2 and TRBJ1-2; D is ambiguous. V lost 1 base and J lost 0, with 6 bases in between. Germline V lookup: CDR1 SGHAT, CDR2 FQNNGV. The CDR3 runs 14 residues. Here the CDR3 DNA reads TGTGCCAGCAGCTTAGGCGGAGCTAACTATGGCTACACCTTC. This codes for CASSLGGANYGYTF. The complete variable domain, with remaining parts taken from reference TRBV11-2 and TRBJ1-2, reads EAGVAQSPRYKIIEKRQSVAFWCNPISGHATLYWYQQILGQGPKLLIQFQNNGVVDDSQLPKDRFSAERLKGVDSTLKIQPAKLEDSAVYLCASSLGGANYGYTFGSGTRLTVV.

This clone was found once. In DNA, the CDR3 is TGTGCCAGTAAAGTGACAGCCGGAAACACCATATATTTT. It encodes CASKVTAGNTIYF. The V call is TRBV19, the J call TRBJ1-3, with D tentatively TRBD1 (5 bases). The germline V gene has CDR1 LNHDA and CDR2 SQIVND (reference sequence). The CDR3 runs 13 residues. Trimming removed 7 bases at V and 4 bases at J, with 11 bases between.

CDR3 in amino acids: CASSATGLRGYF. DNA of the CDR3: TGTGCCAGCAGTGCGACGGGCCTTCGGGGGTACTTC. The chain has TRBV6-1 and TRBJ2-7; a possible D gene is TRBD2 (5 bases). Between the trimmed V and J ends, which lost 4 bases and 12 bases, there was a span of 16 bases. The CDR3 contains 12 residues. CDR1 is MNHNS and CDR2 is SASEGT in the germline V gene.

This clone is a singleton in its sample. This specimen includes other DNA sequences encoding the same CDR3. The V call is TRBV7-9, the J call TRBJ2-7; a weak D match, TRBD1 (6 bases). The CDR3 is 12 amino acids. V gave up 1 base and J gave up 7 bases, with 8 bases separating them. CDR1 is SEHNR, CDR2 FQNEAQ, per germline (reference sequence). The CDR3 nucleotides read TGTGCCAGCAGCTTAGGGGGGCGAGAGCAGTACTTC. Its protein product is CASSLGGREQYF.